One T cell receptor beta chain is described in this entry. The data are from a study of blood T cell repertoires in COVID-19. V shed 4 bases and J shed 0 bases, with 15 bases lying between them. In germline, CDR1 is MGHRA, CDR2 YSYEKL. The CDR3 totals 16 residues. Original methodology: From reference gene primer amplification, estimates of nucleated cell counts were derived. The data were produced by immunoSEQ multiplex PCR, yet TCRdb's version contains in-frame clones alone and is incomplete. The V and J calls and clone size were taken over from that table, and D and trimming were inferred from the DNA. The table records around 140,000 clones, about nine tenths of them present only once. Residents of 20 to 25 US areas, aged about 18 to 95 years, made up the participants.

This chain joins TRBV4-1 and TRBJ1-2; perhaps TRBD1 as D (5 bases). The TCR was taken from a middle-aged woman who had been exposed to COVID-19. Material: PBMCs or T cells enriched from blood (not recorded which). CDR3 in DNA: TGCGCCAGCAGCCTAATAGCAGGGAATTCTAACTATGGCTACACCTTC. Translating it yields CASSLIAGNSNYGYTF.